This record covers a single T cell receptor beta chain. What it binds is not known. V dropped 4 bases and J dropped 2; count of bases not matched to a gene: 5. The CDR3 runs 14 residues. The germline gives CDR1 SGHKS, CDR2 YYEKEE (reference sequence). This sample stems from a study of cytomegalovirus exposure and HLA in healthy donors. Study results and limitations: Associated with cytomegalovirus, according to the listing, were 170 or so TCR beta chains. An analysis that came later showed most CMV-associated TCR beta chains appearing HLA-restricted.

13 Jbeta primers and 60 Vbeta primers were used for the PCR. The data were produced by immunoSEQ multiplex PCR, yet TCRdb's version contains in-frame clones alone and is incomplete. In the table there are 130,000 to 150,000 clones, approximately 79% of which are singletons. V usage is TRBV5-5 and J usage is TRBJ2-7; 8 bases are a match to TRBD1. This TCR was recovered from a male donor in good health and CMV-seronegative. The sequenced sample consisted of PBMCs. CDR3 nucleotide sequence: TGTGCCAGCAGCACGGACAGGGTCACCTACGAGCAGTACTTC. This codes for CASSTDRVTYEQYF.